These 23 T cell receptor beta chains were sequenced from one sample in a study of blood T cell repertoires in COVID-19. Method: immunoSEQ multiplex PCR; TCRdb's copy keeps in-frame clones and lacks some. In the table there are approximately 140,000 clones, around 80% of which are singletons. What was sequenced was peripheral blood. The receptors shown here come from a man between 60 and 70 years old with active or convalescent COVID-19.

This chain connects TRBV7-9 to TRBJ1-1, with D tentatively TRBD1 (6 bases). Germline lookup yields CDR1 SEHNR and CDR2 FQNEAQ (reference sequence). The CDR3 runs 15 residues. V gave up 4 bases and J gave up 1 base, with 13 bases separating them. CDR3 DNA sequence: TGTGCCAGCAGCTCGGGGGGCCAGGGGAACACTGAAGCTTTCTTT. Translated, it gives CASSSGGQGNTEAFF.

The CDR3 sequence is CSALAVFEQYF. The CDR3 DNA sequence: TGCAGTGCTCTAGCGGTCTTCGAGCAGTACTTC. V usage is TRBV20-1 and J usage is TRBJ2-7, with 7 positions matching TRBD2. The V segment lost 5 bases and the J segment 6 bases; nucleotides outside the gene matches: 4. The germline V gene has CDR1 DFQATT and CDR2 SNEGSKA (reference sequence). The CDR3 extends over 11 amino acids.

The V and J genes are TRBV28 and TRBJ2-1, with TRBD2 matching over 15 bases. V gave up 4 bases and J gave up 8 bases; unmatched junction bases: 6. CDR3 length equals 16 residues. Germline CDR1 and CDR2: MDHEN and SYDVKM. CDR3 residues: CASSSTGLAGGHEQFF. CDR3 nucleotides: TGTGCCAGCAGTTCGACGGGACTAGCGGGAGGACATGAGCAGTTCTTC.

The chain couples TRBV5-6 to TRBJ2-7; 9 bases line up with TRBD2. Trimming removed 4 bases from V and 2 bases from J; junction bases left unmatched: 7. From germline, CDR1 is SGHDT and CDR2 YYEEEE. The CDR3 totals 15 residues. The CDR3 nucleotides read TGTGCCAGCAGCCCGAGACTAGCGGAGACCTACGAGCAGTACTTC. It codes for CASSPRLAETYEQYF.

The V call is TRBV18, the J call TRBJ2-3; D ambiguous. Germline CDR1 KGHSH, CDR2 LQKENI. The V and J ends lost 3 bases and 3 bases respectively, with 7 bases between them. The CDR3 contains 13 residues. This CDR3 is CASSPVLTDTQYF. Written as DNA, the CDR3 is TGTGCCAGCTCACCTGTCTTGACAGATACGCAGTATTTT.

The genes are TRBV24-1 and TRBJ1-6, with no clear D. V lost 7 bases and J 10 bases, leaving 13 bases between the germline ends. This CDR3 region has 13 residues. CDR1 is KGHDR and CDR2 is SFDVKD in the germline V gene. CDR3: CATRQRQGSPLHF. DNA of the CDR3: TGTGCCACCAGGCAGCGGCAAGGGTCACCCCTCCACTTT.

The chain links TRBV19 to TRBJ1-5, with 7 positions matching TRBD1. The CDR3 sequence is 11 residues long. Germline-derived CDR1 and CDR2 are LNHDA and SQIVND (reference sequence). The V segment lost 6 bases and the J segment 12 bases; nucleotides outside the gene matches: 5. As DNA, the CDR3 is TGTGCCAGTAGCCTAGGGGGCAACCAGCATTTT. Its translation is CASSLGGNQHF.

The chain combines TRBV6-2 or TRBV6-3 with TRBJ2-3; TRBD1 is a possible D gene (5 bases). The CDR3 extends over 11 amino acids. V gave up 5 bases and J gave up 5 bases, with 5 bases separating them. Germline CDR1 is MNHEY and CDR2 is SVGEGT. In DNA, the CDR3 is TGTGCCAGCAGTAGGGGAGATACGCAGTATTTT. Its protein is CASSRGDTQYF.

This clone has only a few counts. The genes are TRBV6-2 or TRBV6-3 and TRBJ2-5; 7 positions match TRBD2. Per the germline V gene, CDR1 is MNHEY and CDR2 is SVGEGT. Trimming at V came to 5 bases and at J to 7 bases, leaving 10 bases not matched to a gene. CDR3 length: 14 residues. The CDR3 nucleotides read TGTGCCAGCAGTCGACTAGCCCAGGGTGGGACCCAGTACTTC. Amino acid sequence: CASSRLAQGGTQYF.

The table lists this clone with a few counts. The CDR3, as DNA: TGTGCCAGCAGCGAAACCCCGGGGACCGGGGAGCTGTTTTTT. Protein product: CASSETPGTGELFF. The V call is TRBV7-3, the J call TRBJ2-2, with TRBD2 as a possible D gene (5 bases). The V gene's germline CDR1 is SGHTA and CDR2 FQGTGA. The V and J ends lost 5 bases and 5 bases respectively, with 12 bases between them. The CDR3 has 14 residues.

The chain links TRBV2 to TRBJ1-4, with unresolved D. Germline lookup yields CDR1 SNHLY and CDR2 FYNNEI. V lost 6 bases to trimming and J lost 7 bases, with 12 bases between them. This CDR3 contains 13 residues. CDR3 sequence (DNA): TGTGCCAGCAGCCCTCTAAGAGGTGAAAAACTGTTTTTT. Encoded protein: CASSPLRGEKLFF.

In DNA form, the CDR3 reads TGTGCCAGCAGCCCCAGCTGGGCAGCTGAGCAGTTCTTC. Its translation: CASSPSWAAEQFF. The chain uses TRBV9 and TRBJ2-1, with D hard to call. The ends were cut back, 4 bases at V and 9 bases at J, with 14 bases in the middle. Germline loops: CDR1 SGDLS, CDR2 YYNGEE. The length of the CDR3 is 13 residues. The complete variable domain, with remaining parts taken from reference TRBV9 and TRBJ2-1, reads DSGVTQTPKHLITATGQRVTLRCSPRSGDLSVYWYQQSLDQGLQFLIQYYNGEERAKGNILERFSAQQFPDLHSELNLSSLELGDSALYFCASSPSWAAEQFFGPGTRLTVL.

This clone was detected ten times or more. This chain connects TRBV4-1 to TRBJ1-2, with 7 bases identical to TRBD1. CDR3 length equals 15 residues. The V segment lost 1 base and the J segment 5 bases; nucleotides outside the gene matches: 7. Germline lookup yields CDR1 MGHRA and CDR2 YSYEKL. Here the CDR3 DNA reads TGCGCCAGCAGCCAAGGACGAGGGGGCGCTTATGGCTACACCTTC. Its translation: CASSQGRGGAYGYTF.

The chain recombines TRBV5-6 with TRBJ1-6; the D is unclear. Germline V gene data show CDR1 as SGHDT and CDR2 as YYEEEE. CDR3 length equals 15 residues. V dropped 5 bases and J dropped 3 bases, with 12 bases sitting between them. Here the CDR3 reads CASSGETSYNSPLHF. CDR3 DNA sequence: TGTGCCAGCAGTGGGGAGACTAGCTATAATTCACCCCTCCACTTT. The full variable domain, completed using reference TRBV5-6 and TRBJ1-6, is DAGVTQSPTHLIKTRGQQVTLRCSPKSGHDTVSWYQQALGQGPQFIFQYYEEEERQRGNFPDRFSGHQFPNYSSELNVNALLLGDSALYLCASSGETSYNSPLHFGNGTRLTVT.

This sequence joins TRBV3-1 (or the pseudogene TRBV3-2) and TRBJ2-7; 8 bases are a match to TRBD1. Losses at the gene ends were 4 bases for V and 7 bases for J; bases not matched to a gene: 12. The CDR3 runs 15 residues. Germline loops: CDR1 LGHDT, CDR2 YNNKEL (reference sequence). The CDR3 is CASSRGGQGLGEQYF. CDR3 coding DNA: TGTGCCAGCAGCCGAGGAGGACAGGGACTTGGGGAGCAGTACTTC.

The chain joins TRBV2 to TRBJ2-7, with TRBD1 matching over 7 bases. Germline-derived CDR1 and CDR2 are SNHLY and FYNNEI. The CDR3 runs to 14 residues. Unmatched junction bases numbered 6, after V lost 6 bases and J lost 1 base. CDR3 sequence reads: CASRIAGGSYEQYF. DNA for the CDR3: TGTGCCAGCAGAATAGCAGGGGGTTCCTACGAGCAGTACTTC.

V and J are TRBV5-5 and TRBJ2-1, with D hard to call. V was pared by 4 bases and J by 5 bases, with 13 bases between. The CDR3 contains 14 residues. CDR1 is SGHKS, CDR2 YYEKEE, per germline (reference sequence). The CDR3 DNA is TGTGCCAGCAGCGGCTCCTTGGCCCACAATGAGCAGTTCTTC. Encoded protein: CASSGSLAHNEQFF. Full variable domain (outside the CDR3, taken from reference TRBV5-5 and TRBJ2-1): DAGVTQSPTHLIKTRGQQVTLRCSPISGHKSVSWYQQVLGQGPQFIFQYYEKEERGRGNFPDRFSARQFPNYSSELNVNALLLGDSALYLCASSGSLAHNEQFFGPGTRLTVL.

The rearrangement joins TRBV5-8 to TRBJ1-1; perhaps TRBD1 as D (6 bases). The CDR3 loop spans 16 amino acids. Germline CDR1 is SGHTS and CDR2 is YDEGEE. V lost 2 bases to trimming and J lost 1 base, with 15 bases between them. In DNA, the CDR3 is TGTGCCAGCAGCTTAGTTCCGGGGGGGCAGAACACTGAAGCTTTCTTT. Encoded protein: CASSLVPGGQNTEAFF.

V gene TRBV19 combines with J gene TRBJ2-2; the D gene is possibly TRBD1 (7 bases). Per the germline V gene, CDR1 is LNHDA and CDR2 is SQIVND (reference sequence). The CDR3 contains 15 residues. The V gene lost 5 bases and the J gene lost 5 bases, with 15 bases spanning the gap. The CDR3 reads CASSARDSPTGELFF. DNA of the CDR3: TGTGCCAGTAGTGCGCGGGACAGTCCTACCGGGGAGCTGTTTTTT.

This chain connects TRBV5-6 to TRBJ2-7, with 8 bases identical to TRBD1. CDR3 length equals 16 residues. Germline V gene data show CDR1 as SGHDT and CDR2 as YYEEEE. V trimming: 2 bases; J trimming: 4 bases; junction bases outside the gene matches: 11. CDR3: CASSFRGPEEGYEQYF. DNA for the CDR3: TGTGCCAGCAGCTTCAGGGGGCCGGAGGAAGGGTACGAGCAGTACTTC.

The genes are TRBV4-1 and TRBJ1-1, with D maybe TRBD1 (5 bases). The CDR3 length is 15 residues. Trimming took 0 bases from V and 3 from J, leaving 11 bases between them. Germline CDR1 MGHRA, CDR2 YSYEKL. CDR3 in DNA: TGCGCCAGCAGCCAAGATGTGGGGGGGTACACTGAAGCTTTCTTT. It translates to CASSQDVGGYTEAFF.

The chain employs TRBV7-2 and TRBJ1-6; 9 nucleotides match TRBD1. With V trimmed by 3 bases and J by 7 bases, 10 bases remained unmatched. The germline V gene has CDR1 SGHTA and CDR2 FQGNSA. This CDR3 contains 17 residues. The CDR3 loop reads CASSLGDRVFGNSPLHF. The CDR3 bases are TGTGCCAGCAGCTTGGGGGACAGGGTTTTCGGAAATTCACCCCTCCACTTT.

This chain links TRBV27 with TRBJ1-3; maybe TRBD1 (5 bases). The CDR3 runs 14 residues. The V gene's germline CDR1 is MNHEY and CDR2 SMNVEV (reference sequence). The V end lost 2 bases, the J end lost 0 bases, and 5 bases lay between the germline ends. The CDR3 is CASSLQGSGNTIYF. The CDR3 nucleotides read TGTGCCAGCAGTTTACAGGGCTCTGGAAACACCATATATTTT.